These T cell receptor beta chains were read from a single sample in a study of shared clonotypes between healthy human individuals. Some clones are missing from TCRdb's copy, which holds only in-frame ones; the method was immunoSEQ multiplex PCR. The profile covers about 670,000 clones, with 72% appearing a single time and approximately 2% taken by the ten largest. Sequencing was carried out using memory CD4+ T cells sorted from blood. The receptors originated from a woman in her twenties or thirties in good health. The CDR3 runs from the conserved cysteine through the conserved F or W. A D gene is named only where the DNA matches it firmly. Rows give clone size only sometimes, using once, few, many, or a class for an expanded clone.

abundance	v_gene	j_gene	d_gene	CDR3nt	CDR3aa
few	TRBV19	TRBJ2-2	NA	TGTGCCAGTAGTAAGATAGGAGGGGGAAGGGGACGGAACACCGGGGAGCTGTTTTTT	CASSKIGGGRGRNTGELFF
NA	TRBV5-1	TRBJ2-2	NA	TGCGCCAGCAGCTTGTATGCGGCGGGGGAGCTGTTTTTT	CASSLYAAGELFF
NA	TRBV28	TRBJ2-5	NA	TGTGCCAGCAGTTTTAGGGGCCGAAAAGAGACCCAGTACTTC	CASSFRGRKETQYF
NA	TRBV9	TRBJ1-1	NA	TGTGCCAGCAGCGTGACCTTGGTAGGGGCGGCCTCTGAAGCTTTCTTT	CASSVTLVGAASEAFF
NA	TRBV19	TRBJ1-5	TRBD1	TGTGCCAGTAGTGCCAGGGACAGGGGGCCCCCTCAGCCCCAGCATTTT	CASSARDRGPPQPQHF
NA	TRBV5-1	TRBJ2-1	NA	TGCGCCAGCAGCCCCGTCGGGAACAACAATGAGCAGTTCTTC	CASSPVGNNNEQFF
once	TRBV7-6	TRBJ2-7	NA	TGTGCCAGCAGCCCCGGCGTAGTGCGGGCATCCTACGAGCAGTACTTC	CASSPGVVRASYEQYF
few	TRBV9	TRBJ2-1	TRBD2	TGTGCCAGCAGCCGAACCGGGACTAGCGTACGTAGCTCCTACAATGAGCAGTTCTTC	CASSRTGTSVRSSYNEQFF
NA	TRBV15	TRBJ2-3	TRBD1	TGTGCCACCAGCAGAACCCGGACAGGGGGCGGAGATACGCAGTATTTT	CATSRTRTGGGDTQYF
NA	TRBV28	TRBJ1-1	TRBD1	TGTGCCAGCAGTTTGACACAGGGGGAAGCTTTCTTT	CASSLTQGEAFF
NA	TRBV28	TRBJ1-1	NA	TGTGCCAGCAAGGTAGGGGGAGCTGAAGCTTTCTTT	CASKVGGAEAFF
NA	TRBV5-1	TRBJ1-4	NA	TGCGCCAGCAGCTTCCGGTCAGGAAATGAAAAACTGTTTTTT	CASSFRSGNEKLFF
few	TRBV19	TRBJ2-3	TRBD2	TGTGCCAGTAGTACCAAAGCGGGACGGGGCGGTACGCAGTATTTT	CASSTKAGRGGTQYF
once	TRBV7-8	TRBJ1-1	NA	TGTGCCAGCAGCTTAGCCAGGAACTTGAACACTGAAGCTTTCTTT	CASSLARNLNTEAFF
NA	TRBV5-6	TRBJ2-1	NA	TGTGCCAGCAGCTTCGCCTATGAGCAGTTCTTC	CASSFAYEQFF
NA	TRBV6-1	TRBJ2-1	TRBD1	TGTGCCAGCAGTGAAGGGTGGACAGGGTACCATGAGCAGTTCTTC	CASSEGWTGYHEQFF
NA	TRBV4-1	TRBJ2-5	TRBD2	TGCGCCAGCAGCCAGTACTCTAGCGGGGAATTTCAAGAGACCCAGTACTTC	CASSQYSSGEFQETQYF
NA	TRBV28	TRBJ2-1	TRBD2	TGTGCCAGCAGTTTATACGCTAGCGGGAGTAATGAGCAGTTCTTC	CASSLYASGSNEQFF
NA	TRBV5-1	TRBJ2-7	NA	TGCGCCAGCAGCTTCACTACCTCCGGGGTTCACGAGCAGTACTTC	CASSFTTSGVHEQYF
NA	TRBV7-8	TRBJ2-1	TRBD2	TGTGCCAGCAGCTTGAGGTTGACTAGCGGGGTCGTAAGGGTCAATGAGCAGTTCTTC	CASSLRLTSGVVRVNEQFF
few	TRBV27	TRBJ2-5	TRBD1	TGTGCCAGCAGGCCGACAGGGGCAGAGACCCAGTACTTC	CASRPTGAETQYF
NA	TRBV5-1	TRBJ2-2	NA	TGCGCCAGCAGCTTCGGAGACCGAGACACCGGGGAGCTGTTTTTT	CASSFGDRDTGELFF
NA	TRBV19	TRBJ1-2	TRBD1	TGTGCCAGTAGTCCCGGGGACAGGGACGGCTACACCTTC	CASSPGDRDGYTF
few	TRBV7-9	TRBJ2-7	TRBD2	TGTGCCAGCAGCTTAGAGGGAAGGAGGGGACTAGCGGGAATAGACGAGCAGTACTTC	CASSLEGRRGLAGIDEQYF
NA	TRBV19	TRBJ2-6	NA	TGTGCCAGTAGTTCGGGGGCAGGGTCAACTGGGGCCAACGTCCTGACTTTC	CASSSGAGSTGANVLTF
once	TRBV7-9	TRBJ1-3	NA	TGTGCCAGCAGCTTCGGTCAAGGCTCTGGAAACACCATATATTTT	CASSFGQGSGNTIYF
NA	TRBV5-4	TRBJ1-3	NA	TGTGCCAGCAGCTTCAAGTCTGGAAACACCATATATTTT	CASSFKSGNTIYF
once	TRBV5-1	TRBJ1-2	NA	TGCGCCAGCAGTCCCGGCCGGGGCTACACCTTC	CASSPGRGYTF
NA	TRBV10-2	TRBJ2-3	NA	TGCGCCAGCAGAACGACCAGCACAGATACGCAGTATTTT	CASRTTSTDTQYF